The clone carrying this T cell receptor (beta chain) was seen many times. The antigen is undetermined. The CDR3 spans 14 residues. CDR1 and CDR2 from the germline V gene are MNHEY and SVGEGT. V shed 6 bases, J shed 6 bases, and the junction held 8 bases outside the gene matches. The data were obtained in a study of blood T cells in healthy people across ages. The overall study: Capture via template switching afforded approximately one barcoded beta molecule per two T cells. General observations from the study: Across samples, TCR beta diversity tracked strongly with naive T cell percentage. Across the age range, TCR beta diversity per million T cells fell in a roughly linear way.

Sample-barcoded 5' priming and a J-beta primer mix drove a second PCR of about 6 to 12 cycles. One entry per CDR3 protein results from TCRdb running MiXCR on the 5' RACE reads. Here the sample spans roughly 1,700,000 distinct CDR3 sequences, roughly 27% being singletons. The clonotype originates from a woman aged 25 to 39 in good health. The V gene is TRBV6-2 or TRBV6-3, the J gene TRBJ2-1; 7 bases match TRBD2. Sequenced input: blood. CDR3 DNA sequence: TGTGCCAGCAGAACTGCGGGAGCAGGCAATGAGCAGTTCTTC. This encodes CASRTAGAGNEQFF.